This T cell receptor beta chain derives from a study of blood T cell repertoires in COVID-19. At the level of the study: PBMCs, B-cell-depleted T cells, or T cells provided the cDNA or gDNA that made up the material.

As processed by the authors: Counts of nucleated cells, estimated from reference gene primer amplification, were obtained. Only in-frame clones appear in the TCRdb table, and some are missing; sequencing was by immunoSEQ multiplex PCR. From that table come the V and J calls and clone size; the DNA was used to work out D and trimming. Of about 350,000 clones listed, approximately 86% are singletons. The CDR3 sequence is 14 residues long. CDR1 and CDR2 (germline): KGHSH, LQKENI. The V gene end was trimmed by 4 bases and the J gene end by 8 bases; junction bases not matched to a gene: 9. Source material: peripheral blood. The chain is built from TRBV18 and TRBJ1-2, with TRBD1 identical over 8 bases. This sequence originates from a woman aged 55-70 years with COVID-19, enrolled during active disease. The CDR3 sequence is CASSHGQGAGGYTF. The CDR3 DNA sequence: TGTGCCAGCTCACACGGACAGGGCGCGGGGGGCTACACCTTC.